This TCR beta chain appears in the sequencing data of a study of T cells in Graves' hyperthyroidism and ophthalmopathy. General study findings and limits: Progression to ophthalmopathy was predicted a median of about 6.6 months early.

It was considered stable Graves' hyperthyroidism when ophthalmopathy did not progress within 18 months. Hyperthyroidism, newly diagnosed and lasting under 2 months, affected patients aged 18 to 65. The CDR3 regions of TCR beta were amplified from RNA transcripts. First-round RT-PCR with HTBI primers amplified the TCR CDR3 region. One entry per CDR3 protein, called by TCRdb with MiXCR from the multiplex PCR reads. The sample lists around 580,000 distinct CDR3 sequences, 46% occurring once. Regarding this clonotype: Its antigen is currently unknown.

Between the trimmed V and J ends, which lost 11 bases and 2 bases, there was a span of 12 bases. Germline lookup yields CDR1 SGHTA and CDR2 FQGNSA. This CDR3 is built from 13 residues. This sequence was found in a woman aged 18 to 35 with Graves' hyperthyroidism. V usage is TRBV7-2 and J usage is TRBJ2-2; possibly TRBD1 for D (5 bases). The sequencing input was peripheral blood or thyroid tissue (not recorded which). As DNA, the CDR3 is TGTGCCGGCGCCGACAGAAACACCGGGGAGCTGTTTTTT. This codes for CAGADRNTGELFF.